The rows below give T cell receptor beta chains drawn from one sample of a study of blood T cells in healthy people across ages. TCRdb reanalysed the 5' RACE reads using MiXCR and keeps one entry per CDR3 protein. The top ten hold 20% to 25% of the sample, which has almost 1 million distinct CDR3 sequences, just over 50% seen once. Sequencing used blood. The source is a woman in her sixties in good health. CDR3s include the opening cysteine and the closing phenylalanine or tryptophan. Fields, in order: V gene, J gene, D gene, clone size, CDR3 DNA, CDR3 protein. The D gene is left open where the match is weak. Rows may omit the clone size; those that give it use once, few, many or a size class.

TRBV4-2	TRBJ2-3	TRBD2	-	TGTGCCAGCAGCCAAAAAGCGGGGGGCACAGATACGCAGTATTTT	CASSQKAGGTDTQYF
TRBV20-1	TRBJ2-1	-	-	TGCAGTGCTATGTGGAGCTCCTACAATGAGCAGTTCTTC	CSAMWSSYNEQFF
TRBV10-3	TRBJ2-3	-	few	TGTGCCTCTACGTGGGACTTGAGCACAGATACGCAGTATTTT	CASTWDLSTDTQYF
TRBV20-1	TRBJ2-1	-	-	TGCAGTGTTAGGGACCTTTTCTACGATCGTGATGAGCAGTTCTTC	CSVRDLFYDRDEQFF
TRBV11-2	TRBJ2-7	-	few	TGTGCCAGCAGCCCCGGGGACAACGAGCAGTACTTC	CASSPGDNEQYF
TRBV20-1	TRBJ2-3	-	-	TGCAGTGCTAGACCGCGGGACATCCCCACAGATACGCAGTATTTT	CSARPRDIPTDTQYF
TRBV10-3	TRBJ1-2	-	-	TGTGCCATCAGTGAGGGCAGGGCGGCCTATGGCTACACCTTC	CAISEGRAAYGYTF
TRBV28	TRBJ2-1	-	-	TGTGCCAGCAGTCGCCTTCGGGACGGGACCCACAATGAGCAGTTCTTC	CASSRLRDGTHNEQFF
TRBV6-1	TRBJ2-7	-	-	TGTGCCAGCAGTGCCGAAAAAAGGACGGCATACGAGCAGTACTTC	CASSAEKRTAYEQYF
TRBV7-9	TRBJ1-1	-	-	TGTGCCAGCCGGGACGGGAACACTGAAGCTTTCTTT	CASRDGNTEAFF
TRBV6-2/TRBV6-3	TRBJ2-4	TRBD2	-	TGTGCCAGCAGCGCAGGCGGACTAGCGGGGACCAAAAACATTCAGTACTTC	CASSAGGLAGTKNIQYF
TRBV7-2	TRBJ2-7	TRBD2	few	TGTGCCAGCAGCTTCGGGGGGAATACCTACGAGCAGTACTTC	CASSFGGNTYEQYF
TRBV28	TRBJ2-3	-	few	TGTGCCACCCGAGCCGGGGGAGATACGCAGTATTTT	CATRAGGDTQYF
TRBV20-1	TRBJ1-1	-	-	TGCAGTGCTAGAGATCTAGGCTGGGGAACTGAAGCTTTCTTT	CSARDLGWGTEAFF
TRBV12-3/TRBV12-4	TRBJ2-6	-	-	TGTGCCAGCAGTCGAGCGGATGTATGGCTAGCTGTTGGGGCCAACGTCCTGACTTTC	CASSRADVWLAVGANVLTF
TRBV18	TRBJ2-1	TRBD2	-	TGTGCCAGCTCACCCCGGACTAGCGGAACTTCCAATGAGCAGTTCTTC	CASSPRTSGTSNEQFF
TRBV27	TRBJ1-5	-	-	TGTGCCAGCAGTGGATTGGAGGGAGGTGGTCAGCCCCAGCATTTT	CASSGLEGGGQPQHF
TRBV18	TRBJ2-3	-	-	TGTGCCAGCTCACCCGCCGGGGTGAGCACAGATACGCAGTATTTT	CASSPAGVSTDTQYF
TRBV7-2	TRBJ2-7	-	many	TGTGCCAGCACTTCGGGGGCCTACGAGCAGTACTTC	CASTSGAYEQYF
TRBV20-1	TRBJ2-3	TRBD2	few	TGCAGTGTTCGAAAACCGGGACTAGCGGCCTCAGATACGCAGTATTTT	CSVRKPGLAASDTQYF
TRBV6-1	TRBJ2-7	-	once	TGTGCAAGCAGTGAAGTCTCGGCAGGGGGGGGGTACGAGCAGTACTTC	CASSEVSAGGGYEQYF
TRBV7-9	TRBJ2-7	-	few	TGTGCCATTACGGAAAGATCCTACGAGCAGTACTTC	CAITERSYEQYF
TRBV5-1	TRBJ2-2	-	few	TGCGCCAGCAGCTCCGCCGAGGGCCACGGGGAGCTGTTTTTT	CASSSAEGHGELFF
TRBV7-9	TRBJ1-1	-	-	TGTGCCAGCAGCTTCCCGCGGGACGCGATGAACACTGAAGCTTTCTTT	CASSFPRDAMNTEAFF
TRBV20-1	TRBJ2-1	TRBD2	few	TGCAGTGCTAGCCGACTAGCGGGAGTAGTTGATGAGCAGTTCTTC	CSASRLAGVVDEQFF
TRBV2	TRBJ2-7	-	-	TGTGCCAGCCGAAACGACGGAATCTACGAGCAGTACTTC	CASRNDGIYEQYF
TRBV11-2	TRBJ2-1	-	-	TGTGCCAGCAGCTTACTAGAGGGCTACAATGAGCAGTTCTTC	CASSLLEGYNEQFF
TRBV20-1	TRBJ1-1	-	once	TGCAGTGCTAGAGATCCTCCAGGGCGTAACACTGAAGCTTTCTTT	CSARDPPGRNTEAFF
TRBV27	TRBJ2-7	TRBD2	-	TGTGCCGGCAGACCGAGCGGGAGGCCGGTCTACGAGCAGTACTTC	CAGRPSGRPVYEQYF
TRBV29-1	TRBJ1-2	TRBD1	-	TGCAGCGTTTCCGGGACAGGGTTTCTGGGCTATGGCTACACCTTC	CSVSGTGFLGYGYTF
TRBV12-3/TRBV12-4	TRBJ2-4	TRBD1	-	TGTGCCAGCAGCTCAGCGAGACAGGGGTTAGCCAAAAACATTCAGTACTTC	CASSSARQGLAKNIQYF
TRBV18	TRBJ2-7	TRBD2	few	TGTGCCAGCTCACAAGGGAGGCCTAGCGGGTTCTACGAGCAGTACTTC	CASSQGRPSGFYEQYF
TRBV27	TRBJ1-5	-	-	TGTGCCAGCAGCGCTATGGGAGCCAATCAGCCCCAGCATTTT	CASSAMGANQPQHF
TRBV7-2	TRBJ1-4	-	-	TGTGCCAGCAGCATAAATCTAGAGGAAAAACTGTTTTTT	CASSINLEEKLFF
TRBV29-1	TRBJ2-7	-	few	TGCAGCGTCTGGGAGGGGGTCGGCCCCTACGAGCAGTACTTC	CSVWEGVGPYEQYF
TRBV3-1	TRBJ2-7	TRBD1	many	TGTGCCAGCAGCCCAGGACAGGGCCCCTACGAGCAGTACTTC	CASSPGQGPYEQYF
TRBV7-2	TRBJ1-4	-	-	TGTGCCAGCAGCTTACAGCCGAATGAAAAACTGTTTTTT	CASSLQPNEKLFF
TRBV5-1	TRBJ1-1	TRBD1	-	TGCGCCAGCAGCTTCCAAGGGGGCGCGAGGACTGAAGCTTTCTTT	CASSFQGGARTEAFF
TRBV28	TRBJ2-5	-	-	TGTGCCAGCAGTAAACCCGAGACCCAGTACTTC	CASSKPETQYF
TRBV27	TRBJ2-3	TRBD1	-	TGTGCCAGCAGTGCACCGGGACAGAGCACAGATACGCAGTATTTT	CASSAPGQSTDTQYF
TRBV7-9	TRBJ2-5	TRBD1	once	TGTGCCAGCAGCCCTCGTCCGGGACAGGGGGGTATTAGTGTTGAGACCCAGTACTTC	CASSPRPGQGGISVETQYF
TRBV5-1	TRBJ2-2	-	-	TGCGCCAGCAGTCTACAGGACCACACCGGGGAACTGTTTTTT	CASSLQDHTGELFF
TRBV5-5	TRBJ1-4	TRBD1	-	TGTGCCAGCAGCAAGACAGGGGGAGATGAAAAACTGTTTTTT	CASSKTGGDEKLFF
TRBV13	TRBJ2-5	TRBD1	-	TGTGCCAGCAGCAGGGGACAGGGCTACCAAGAGACCCAGTACTTC	CASSRGQGYQETQYF
TRBV5-6	TRBJ2-3	-	few	TGTGCCAGCAGAGCGGTTACGGGCACAGATACGCAGTATTTT	CASRAVTGTDTQYF
TRBV6-4	TRBJ2-1	-	-	TGCGCCAGCAGTGAACGGGCAGTCGGCCGTGAGCAGTTCTTC	CASSERAVGREQFF
TRBV5-1	TRBJ2-5	TRBD2	-	TGCGCCAGCAGCTCGGGAGGGGCCCCAGAGACCCAGTACTTC	CASSSGGAPETQYF
TRBV7-9	TRBJ1-2	-	few	TGTGCCAGCAGCTTAGAAAACAGGCCAAGAATGCGAGGCTATGGCTACACCTTC	CASSLENRPRMRGYGYTF
TRBV20-1	TRBJ2-1	-	-	TGCAGTGCTAGACCTCTTCTCGGGACCACCTACAATGAGCAGTTCTTC	CSARPLLGTTYNEQFF
TRBV5-6	TRBJ1-2	-	-	TGTGCCAGCAGCCAAGAGGCTGGCTACACCTTC	CASSQEAGYTF
TRBV14	TRBJ2-1	TRBD2	once	TGTGCCAGCAGCCCAGAATCCATAGTCGCAGGAGATCTAGCGGGAGTTGATCGAGAGACCCAGTTCTTC	CASSPESIVAGDLAGVDRETQFF
TRBV6-5	TRBJ2-1	TRBD2	-	TGTGCCAGCAGTTACAGGACTAGCGGGAGTTTCTCCTACAATGAGCAGTTCTTC	CASSYRTSGSFSYNEQFF
TRBV28	TRBJ2-1	-	-	TGTGCCAGCAGTAAGAGGGTTAGGAGTGAGCAGTTCTTC	CASSKRVRSEQFF